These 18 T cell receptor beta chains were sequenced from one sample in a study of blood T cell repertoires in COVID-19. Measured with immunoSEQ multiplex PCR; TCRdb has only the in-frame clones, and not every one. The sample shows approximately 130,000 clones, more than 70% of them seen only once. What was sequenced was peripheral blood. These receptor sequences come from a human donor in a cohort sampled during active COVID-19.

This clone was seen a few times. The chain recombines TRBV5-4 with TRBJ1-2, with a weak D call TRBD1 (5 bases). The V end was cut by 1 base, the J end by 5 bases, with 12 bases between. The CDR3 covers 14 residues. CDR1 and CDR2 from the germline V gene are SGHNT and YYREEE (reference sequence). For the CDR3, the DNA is TGTGCCAGCAGCTTGATCGGGGGAATATATGGCTACACCTTC. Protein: CASSLIGGIYGYTF.

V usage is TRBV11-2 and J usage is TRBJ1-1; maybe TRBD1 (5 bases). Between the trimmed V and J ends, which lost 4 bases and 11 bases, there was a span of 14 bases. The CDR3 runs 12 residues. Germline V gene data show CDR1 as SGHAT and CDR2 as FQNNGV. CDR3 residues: CASSSGVSGAFF. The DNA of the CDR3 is TGTGCCAGCAGCTCGGGGGTGTCGGGGGCTTTCTTT.

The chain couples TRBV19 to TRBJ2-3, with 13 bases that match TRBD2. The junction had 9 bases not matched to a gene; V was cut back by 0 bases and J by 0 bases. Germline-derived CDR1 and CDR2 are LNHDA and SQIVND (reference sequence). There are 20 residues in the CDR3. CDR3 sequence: CASSIESGTSGEPSTDTQYF. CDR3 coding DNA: TGTGCCAGTAGTATAGAGTCGGGGACTAGCGGGGAACCGAGCACAGATACGCAGTATTTT.

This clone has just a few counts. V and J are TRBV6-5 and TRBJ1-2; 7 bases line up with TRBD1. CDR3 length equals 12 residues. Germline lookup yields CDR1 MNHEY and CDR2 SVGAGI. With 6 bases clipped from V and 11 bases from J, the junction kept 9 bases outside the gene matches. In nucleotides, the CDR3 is TGTGCCAGCAGCTCGACAGGGCGTCTTTACACCTTC. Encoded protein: CASSSTGRLYTF.

The CDR3 sequence is CASSLQGEPQHF. The CDR3 DNA sequence: TGTGCCAGCAGTTTACAGGGGGAGCCCCAGCATTTT. V and J are TRBV28 and TRBJ1-5, with 7 bases identical to TRBD1. J gave up 8 bases and V 2 bases, and 0 bases lay outside the gene matches. The V gene's germline CDR1 is MDHEN and CDR2 SYDVKM. CDR3 length: 12 amino acids.

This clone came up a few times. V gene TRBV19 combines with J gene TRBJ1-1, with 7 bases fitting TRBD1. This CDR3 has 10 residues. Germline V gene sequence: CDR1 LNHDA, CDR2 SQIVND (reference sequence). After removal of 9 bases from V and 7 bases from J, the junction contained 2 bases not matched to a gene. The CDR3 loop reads CASRDSEAFF. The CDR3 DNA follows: TGTGCCAGCCGGGACAGTGAAGCTTTCTTT.

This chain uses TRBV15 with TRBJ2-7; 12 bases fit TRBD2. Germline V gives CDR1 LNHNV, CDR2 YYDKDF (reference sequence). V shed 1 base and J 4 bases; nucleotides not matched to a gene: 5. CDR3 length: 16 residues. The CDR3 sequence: CATSRGTSGGRYEQYF. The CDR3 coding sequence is TGTGCCACCAGCAGAGGCACTAGCGGGGGGCGATACGAGCAGTACTTC.

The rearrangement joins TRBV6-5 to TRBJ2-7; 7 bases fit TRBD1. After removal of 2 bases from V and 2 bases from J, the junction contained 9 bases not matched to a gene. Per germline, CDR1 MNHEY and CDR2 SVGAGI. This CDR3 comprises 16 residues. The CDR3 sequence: CASSYAPTGITYEQYF. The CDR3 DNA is TGTGCCAGCAGTTACGCGCCGACAGGGATAACCTACGAGCAGTACTTC.

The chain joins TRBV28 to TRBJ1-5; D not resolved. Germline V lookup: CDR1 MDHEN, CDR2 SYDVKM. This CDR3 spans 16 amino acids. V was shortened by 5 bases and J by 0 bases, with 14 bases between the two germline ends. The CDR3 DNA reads TGTGCCAGCAGTCCCGTGGGAGTTTATAGCAATCAGCCCCAGCATTTT. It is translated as CASSPVGVYSNQPQHF.

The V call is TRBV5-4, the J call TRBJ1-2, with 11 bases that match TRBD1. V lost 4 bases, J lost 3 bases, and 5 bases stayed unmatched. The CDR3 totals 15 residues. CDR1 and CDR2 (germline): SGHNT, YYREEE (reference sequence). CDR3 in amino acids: CASSTDRGRDYGYTF. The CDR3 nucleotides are TGTGCCAGCAGCACGGACAGGGGGCGGGACTATGGCTACACCTTC.

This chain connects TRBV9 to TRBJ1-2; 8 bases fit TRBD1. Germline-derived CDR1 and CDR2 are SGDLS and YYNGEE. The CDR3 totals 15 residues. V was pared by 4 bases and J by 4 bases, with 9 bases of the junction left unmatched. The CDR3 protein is CASSLNRGKVYGYTF. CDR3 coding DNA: TGTGCCAGCAGCCTCAACAGGGGGAAGGTCTATGGCTACACCTTC.

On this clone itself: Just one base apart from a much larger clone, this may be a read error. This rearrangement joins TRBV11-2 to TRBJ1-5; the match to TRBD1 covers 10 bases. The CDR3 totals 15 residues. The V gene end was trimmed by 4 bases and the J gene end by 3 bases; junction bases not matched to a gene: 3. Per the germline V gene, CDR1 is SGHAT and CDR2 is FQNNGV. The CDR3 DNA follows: TGTGCCAGCAGCTCCGGGACAGGGGACAATCAGCCCCAGCATTTT. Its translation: CASSSGTGDNQPQHF.

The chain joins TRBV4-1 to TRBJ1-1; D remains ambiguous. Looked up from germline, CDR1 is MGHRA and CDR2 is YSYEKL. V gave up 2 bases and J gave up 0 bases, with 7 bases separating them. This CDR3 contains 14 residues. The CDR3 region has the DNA TGCGCCAGCAGCCAACAACAGATGAACACTGAAGCTTTCTTT. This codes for CASSQQQMNTEAFF.

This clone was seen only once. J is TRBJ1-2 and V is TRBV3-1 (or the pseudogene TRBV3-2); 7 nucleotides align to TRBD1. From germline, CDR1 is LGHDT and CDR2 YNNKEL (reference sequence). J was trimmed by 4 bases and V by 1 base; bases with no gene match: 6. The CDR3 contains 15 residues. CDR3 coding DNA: TGTGCCAGCAGCCAAGGCACCGGGACAGTCTATGGCTACACCTTC. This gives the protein CASSQGTGTVYGYTF.

CDR3 residues: CASSRREGFGYTF. CDR3 in DNA: TGTGCCAGCAGCCGGCGGGAGGGATTTGGCTACACCTTC. The rearrangement uses TRBV13 and TRBJ1-2; D is undetermined. V lost 5 bases and J lost 7, with 14 bases in between. CDR1 is PRHDT and CDR2 is FYEKMQ in the germline V gene (reference sequence). The CDR3 length is 13 residues.

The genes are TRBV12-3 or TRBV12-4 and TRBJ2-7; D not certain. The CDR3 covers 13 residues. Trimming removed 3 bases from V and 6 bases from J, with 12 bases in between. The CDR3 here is CASSLGSMAEQYF. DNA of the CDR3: TGTGCCAGCAGTTTGGGCTCAATGGCCGAGCAGTACTTC.

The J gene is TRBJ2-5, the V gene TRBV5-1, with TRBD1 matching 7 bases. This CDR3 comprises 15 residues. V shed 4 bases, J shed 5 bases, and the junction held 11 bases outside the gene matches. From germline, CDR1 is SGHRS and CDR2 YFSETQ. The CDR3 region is CASSPTGQLEETQYF. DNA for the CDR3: TGCGCCAGCAGCCCCACGGGACAGTTGGAGGAGACCCAGTACTTC.

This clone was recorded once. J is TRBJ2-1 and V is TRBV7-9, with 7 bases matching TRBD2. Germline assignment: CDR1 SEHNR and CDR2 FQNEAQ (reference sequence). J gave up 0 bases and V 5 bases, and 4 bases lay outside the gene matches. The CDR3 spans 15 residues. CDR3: CASSPPGGSYNEQFF. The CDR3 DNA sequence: TGTGCCAGCAGCCCCCCGGGGGGCTCCTACAATGAGCAGTTCTTC.